This T cell receptor beta chain emerged from a study of ipilimumab plus nivolumab after autologous stem cell transplantation. Study summary: Both relapsed and primary refractory DLBCL were included. Study-wide points: Per the authors, repertoire, Treg and microbiota data justify further study.

Only in-frame clones appear in the TCRdb table, and some are missing; sequencing was by immunoSEQ multiplex PCR. The repertoire holds under 20,000 clones, 81% seen once, with 6.5% to 7.5% in the top ten. Starting 14 to 28 days after autologous transplant, ipilimumab 1 mg/kg was given. Patients received nivolumab 3 mg/kg at weeks 1, 4, 7, 10, then fortnightly to week 26. This clone ranks as medium-sized. The antigen is unknown. CDR1 is SNHLY, CDR2 FYNNEI, per germline. Trimming pared 7 bases from V and 6 bases from J, leaving 12 bases between. This CDR3 is built from 12 residues. Source: PBMCs, taken in a trial of ipilimumab plus nivolumab as post-transplant consolidation. This chain uses TRBV2 with TRBJ1-1; possible D gene TRBD1, 6 bases. This sequence was found in a male donor with diffuse large B-cell lymphoma. In DNA form, the CDR3 reads TGTGCCAGCAACAGGGTGAAGGCTGAAGCTTTCTTT. This gives the protein CASNRVKAEAFF.